This T cell receptor beta chain was sequenced in a study of cytomegalovirus exposure and HLA in healthy donors. Generated by immunoSEQ multiplex PCR, the TCRdb table keeps only in-frame clones and is missing some. The sample yields tens of thousands of clones, 95% to 97% seen once. Study-wide results and caveats: Rarity marked most TCR sequences, yet some public TCRs occurred in many donors. Reported results showed that the classifier diagnosed cytomegalovirus status with high specificity and sensitivity. As confirmed in vitro, a few CMV-associated chains were specific for CMV antigens.

Germline CDR1 SGHAT, CDR2 FQNNGV. The CDR3 contains 16 residues. V shed 5 bases and J 8 bases; nucleotides not matched to a gene: 8. Separate from the roughly 630-subject first cohort was the roughly 120-subject validation cohort, to which the donors belonged. Remarks on this clone: Its antigen is currently unknown.

V gene TRBV11-2 combines with J gene TRBJ2-2; 13 bases fit TRBD2. What was sequenced was PBMCs. The receptor was isolated from a woman aged 18-29 years in good health and CMV-seropositive. The DNA of the CDR3 is TGTGCCAGCAGCCGAGGACTAGCGGGAGTGGCGGGGGAGCTGTTTTTT. It codes for CASSRGLAGVAGELFF. Full variable domain (outside the CDR3, taken from reference TRBV11-2 and TRBJ2-2): EAGVAQSPRYKIIEKRQSVAFWCNPISGHATLYWYQQILGQGPKLLIQFQNNGVVDDSQLPKDRFSAERLKGVDSTLKIQPAKLEDSAVYLCASSRGLAGVAGELFFGEGSRLTVL.